The clone carrying this TCR beta chain was seen just once. This sample is drawn from a study of shared clonotypes between healthy human individuals. Germline V lookup: CDR1 MDHEN, CDR2 SYDVKM. The length of the CDR3 is 15 residues. J lost 10 bases, V lost 6 bases, and 14 bases had no gene match. The table came from immunoSEQ multiplex PCR; TCRdb's copy has only in-frame clones and leaves some out. The sample records some 2,500,000 clones, just under 95% being singletons. The TCR originated in a man between 18 and 35 years old in good health. Some clones in this sample may be carry-over from other donors' samples. Sequencing used naive CD4+ T cells from PBMCs. This sample's subset: CD45RA+ positively selected. The V gene is TRBV28, the J gene TRBJ2-1, with 8 bases aligning to TRBD2. CDR3 sequence (DNA): TGTGCCAGCAGCCCTTTAAGGAGCGGGAGTTCCGAGCAGTTCTTC. As protein: CASSPLRSGSSEQFF.